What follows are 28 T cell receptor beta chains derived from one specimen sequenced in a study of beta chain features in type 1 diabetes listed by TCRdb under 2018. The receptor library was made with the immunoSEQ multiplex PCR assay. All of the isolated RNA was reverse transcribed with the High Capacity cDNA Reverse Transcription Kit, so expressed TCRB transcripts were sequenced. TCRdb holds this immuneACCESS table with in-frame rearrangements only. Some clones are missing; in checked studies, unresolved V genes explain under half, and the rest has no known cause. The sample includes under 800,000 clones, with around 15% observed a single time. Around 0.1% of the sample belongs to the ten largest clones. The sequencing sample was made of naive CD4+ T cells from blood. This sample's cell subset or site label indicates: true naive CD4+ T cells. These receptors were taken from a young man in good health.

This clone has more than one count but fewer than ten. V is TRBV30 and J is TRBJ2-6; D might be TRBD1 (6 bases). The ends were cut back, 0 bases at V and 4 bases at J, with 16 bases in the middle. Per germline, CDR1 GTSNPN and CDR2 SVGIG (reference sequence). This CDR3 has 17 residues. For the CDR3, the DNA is TGTGCCTGGAGTGTACGGACAGCCCGCTCCGGGGCCAACGTCCTGACTTTC. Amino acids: CAWSVRTARSGANVLTF.

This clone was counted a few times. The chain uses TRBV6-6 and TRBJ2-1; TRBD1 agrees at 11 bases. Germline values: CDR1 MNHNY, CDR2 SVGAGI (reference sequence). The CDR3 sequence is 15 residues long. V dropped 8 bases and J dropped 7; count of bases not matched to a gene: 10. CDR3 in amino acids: CASRLDRGPGNEQFF. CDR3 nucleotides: TGTGCCAGCCGACTGGACAGGGGGCCAGGTAATGAGCAGTTCTTC.

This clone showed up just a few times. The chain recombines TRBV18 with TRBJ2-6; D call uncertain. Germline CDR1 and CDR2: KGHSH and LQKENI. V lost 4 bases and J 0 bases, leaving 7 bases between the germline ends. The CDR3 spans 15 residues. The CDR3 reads CASSQYSSGANVLTF. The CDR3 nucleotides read TGTGCCAGCTCACAATACAGCTCTGGGGCCAACGTCCTGACTTTC.

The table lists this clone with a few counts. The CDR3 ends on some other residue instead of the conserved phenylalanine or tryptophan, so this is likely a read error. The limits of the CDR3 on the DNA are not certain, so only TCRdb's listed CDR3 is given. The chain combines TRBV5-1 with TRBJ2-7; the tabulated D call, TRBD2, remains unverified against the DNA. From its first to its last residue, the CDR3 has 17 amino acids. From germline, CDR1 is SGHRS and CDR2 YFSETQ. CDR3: CASKRTRTVSPTSSTSG.

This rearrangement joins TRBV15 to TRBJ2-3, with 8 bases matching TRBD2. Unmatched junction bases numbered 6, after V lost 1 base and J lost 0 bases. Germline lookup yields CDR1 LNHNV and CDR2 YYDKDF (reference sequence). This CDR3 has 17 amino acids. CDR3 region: CATSRGATSGSTDTQYF. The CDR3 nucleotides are TGTGCCACCAGCAGAGGGGCTACTAGCGGTAGCACAGATACGCAGTATTTT. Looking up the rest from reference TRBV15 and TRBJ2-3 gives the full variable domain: DAMVIQNPRYQVTQFGKPVTLSCSQTLNHNVMYWYQQKSSQAPKLLFHYYDKDFNNEADTPDNFQSRRPNTSFCFLDIRSPGLGDTAMYLCATSRGATSGSTDTQYFGPGTRLTVL.

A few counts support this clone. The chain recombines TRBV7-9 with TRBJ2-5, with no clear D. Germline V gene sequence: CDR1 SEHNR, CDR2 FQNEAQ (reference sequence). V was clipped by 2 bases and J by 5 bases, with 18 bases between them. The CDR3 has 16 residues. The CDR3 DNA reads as TGTGCCAGCAGCTTAACCAAACCGGGCCTCGGGGAGACCCAGTACTTC. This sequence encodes CASSLTKPGLGETQYF.

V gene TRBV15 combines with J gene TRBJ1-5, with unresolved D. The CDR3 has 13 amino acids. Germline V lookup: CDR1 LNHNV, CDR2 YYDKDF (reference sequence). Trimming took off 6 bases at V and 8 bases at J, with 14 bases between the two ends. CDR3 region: CATSSRGWEPQHF. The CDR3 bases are TGTGCCACCAGTAGTCGAGGTTGGGAGCCCCAGCATTTT.

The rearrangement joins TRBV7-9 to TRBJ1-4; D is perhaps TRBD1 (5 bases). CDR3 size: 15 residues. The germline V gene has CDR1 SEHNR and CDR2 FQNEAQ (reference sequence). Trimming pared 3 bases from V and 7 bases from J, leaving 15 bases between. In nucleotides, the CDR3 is TGTGCCAGCAGCTTGATGGCGGGGCCTGGTGAAAAACTGTTTTTT. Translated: CASSLMAGPGEKLFF.

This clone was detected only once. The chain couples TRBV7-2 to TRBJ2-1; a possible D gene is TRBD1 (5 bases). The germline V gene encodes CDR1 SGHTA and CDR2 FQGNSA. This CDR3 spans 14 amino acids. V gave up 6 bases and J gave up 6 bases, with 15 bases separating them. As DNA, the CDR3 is TGTGCCAGCAGACCAGGGTTCTGGTCCAATGAGCAGTTCTTC. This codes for CASRPGFWSNEQFF.

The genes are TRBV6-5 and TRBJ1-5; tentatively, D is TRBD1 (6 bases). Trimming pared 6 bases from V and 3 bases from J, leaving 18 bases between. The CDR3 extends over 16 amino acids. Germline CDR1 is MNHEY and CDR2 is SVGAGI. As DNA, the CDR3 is TGTGCCAGCAGCTACCTGGGCGGGGGGGCCAATCAGCCCCAGCATTTT. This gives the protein CASSYLGGGANQPQHF.

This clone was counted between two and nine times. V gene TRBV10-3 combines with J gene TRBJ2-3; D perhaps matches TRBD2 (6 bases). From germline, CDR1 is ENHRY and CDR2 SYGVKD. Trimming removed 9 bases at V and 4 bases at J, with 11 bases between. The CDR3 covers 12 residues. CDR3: CAMGGRADTQYF. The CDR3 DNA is TGTGCCATGGGGGGAAGGGCAGATACGCAGTATTTT.

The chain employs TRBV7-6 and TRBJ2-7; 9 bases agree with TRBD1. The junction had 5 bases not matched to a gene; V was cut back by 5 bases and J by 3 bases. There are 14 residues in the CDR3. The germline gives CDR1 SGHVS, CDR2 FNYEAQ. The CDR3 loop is CASSPGQGVYEQYF. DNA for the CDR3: TGTGCCAGCAGCCCGGGACAGGGAGTCTACGAGCAGTACTTC. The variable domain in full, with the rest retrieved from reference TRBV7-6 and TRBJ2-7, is GAGVSQSPRYKVTKRGQDVALRCDPISGHVSLYWYRQALGQGPEFLTYFNYEAQQDKSGLPNDRFSAERPEGSISTLTIQRTEQRDSAMYRCASSPGQGVYEQYFGPGTRLTVT.

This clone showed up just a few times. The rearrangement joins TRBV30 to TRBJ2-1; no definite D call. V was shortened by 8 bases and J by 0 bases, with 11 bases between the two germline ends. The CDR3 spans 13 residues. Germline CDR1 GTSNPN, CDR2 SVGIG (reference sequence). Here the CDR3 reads CARSEFSYNEQFF. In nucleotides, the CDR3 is TGTGCCCGATCAGAATTCTCCTACAATGAGCAGTTCTTC.

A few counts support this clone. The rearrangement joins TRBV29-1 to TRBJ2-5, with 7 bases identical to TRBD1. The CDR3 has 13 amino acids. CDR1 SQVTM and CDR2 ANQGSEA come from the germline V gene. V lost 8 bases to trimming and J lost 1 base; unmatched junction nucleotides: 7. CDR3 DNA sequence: TGCAGCTGTAACAGGGGCCCCCAAGAGACCCAGTACTTC. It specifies CSCNRGPQETQYF.

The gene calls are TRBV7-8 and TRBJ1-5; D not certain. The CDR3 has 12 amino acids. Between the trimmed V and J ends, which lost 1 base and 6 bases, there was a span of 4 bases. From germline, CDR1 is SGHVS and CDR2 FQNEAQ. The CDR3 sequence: CASSLGAQPQHF. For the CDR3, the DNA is TGTGCCAGCAGCTTAGGTGCTCAGCCCCAGCATTTT.

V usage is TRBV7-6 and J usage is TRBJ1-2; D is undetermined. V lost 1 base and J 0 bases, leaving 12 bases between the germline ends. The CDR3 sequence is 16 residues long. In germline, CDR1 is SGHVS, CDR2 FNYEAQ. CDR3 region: CASSLGSQGANYGYTF. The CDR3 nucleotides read TGTGCCAGCAGCTTAGGGTCACAAGGAGCTAACTATGGCTACACCTTC.

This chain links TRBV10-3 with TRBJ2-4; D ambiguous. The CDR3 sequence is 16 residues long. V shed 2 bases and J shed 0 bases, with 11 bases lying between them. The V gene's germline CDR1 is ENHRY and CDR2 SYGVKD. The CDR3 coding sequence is TGTGCCATCAGTGAGGAGACGTTTATAGCCAAAAACATTCAGTACTTC. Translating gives CAISEETFIAKNIQYF.

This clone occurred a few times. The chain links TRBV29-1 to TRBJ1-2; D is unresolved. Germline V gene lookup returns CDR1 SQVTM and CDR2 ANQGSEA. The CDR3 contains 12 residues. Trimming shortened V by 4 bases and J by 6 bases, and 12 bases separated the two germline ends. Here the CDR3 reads CSVVEQPHGYTF. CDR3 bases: TGCAGCGTTGTCGAACAGCCCCATGGCTACACCTTC.

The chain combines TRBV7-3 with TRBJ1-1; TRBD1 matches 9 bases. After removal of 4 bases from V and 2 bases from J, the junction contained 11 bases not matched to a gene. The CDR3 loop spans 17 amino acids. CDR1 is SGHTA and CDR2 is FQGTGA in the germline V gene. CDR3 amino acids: CASSSYRPGQGNTEAFF. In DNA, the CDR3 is TGTGCCAGCAGCTCCTACCGACCGGGACAGGGCAACACTGAAGCTTTCTTT.

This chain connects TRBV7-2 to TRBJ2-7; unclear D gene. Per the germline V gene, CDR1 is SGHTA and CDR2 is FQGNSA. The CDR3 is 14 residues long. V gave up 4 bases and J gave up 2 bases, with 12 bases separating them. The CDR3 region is CASSSNRDAYEQYF. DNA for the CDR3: TGTGCCAGCAGCTCCAACAGAGACGCCTACGAGCAGTACTTC.

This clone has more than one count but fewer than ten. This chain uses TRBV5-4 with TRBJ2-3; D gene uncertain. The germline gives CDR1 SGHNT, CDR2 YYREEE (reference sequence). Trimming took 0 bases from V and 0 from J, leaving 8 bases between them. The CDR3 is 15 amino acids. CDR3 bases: TGTGCCAGCAGCTTGGTAGCCGAAAGCACAGATACGCAGTATTTT. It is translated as CASSLVAESTDTQYF.

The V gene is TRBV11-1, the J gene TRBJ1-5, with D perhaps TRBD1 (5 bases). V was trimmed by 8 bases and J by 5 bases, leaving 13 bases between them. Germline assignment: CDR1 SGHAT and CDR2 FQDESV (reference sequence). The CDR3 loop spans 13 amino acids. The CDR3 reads CASSPTQDQPQHF. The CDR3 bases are TGTGCCAGCTCTCCGACACAGGATCAGCCCCAGCATTTT.

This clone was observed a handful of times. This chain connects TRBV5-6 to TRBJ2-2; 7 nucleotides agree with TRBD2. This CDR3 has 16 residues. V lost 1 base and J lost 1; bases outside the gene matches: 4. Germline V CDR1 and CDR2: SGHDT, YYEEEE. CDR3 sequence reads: CASSLLSGGNTGELFF. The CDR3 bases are TGTGCCAGCAGCTTGTTATCGGGAGGGAACACCGGGGAGCTGTTTTTT.

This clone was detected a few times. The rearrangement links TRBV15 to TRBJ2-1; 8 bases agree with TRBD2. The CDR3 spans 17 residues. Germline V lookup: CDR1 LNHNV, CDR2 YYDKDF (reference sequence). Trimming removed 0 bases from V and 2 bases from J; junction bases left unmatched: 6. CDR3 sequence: CATSRDLAGKAYNEQFF. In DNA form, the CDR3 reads TGTGCCACCAGCAGAGATTTAGCGGGGAAGGCCTACAATGAGCAGTTCTTC.

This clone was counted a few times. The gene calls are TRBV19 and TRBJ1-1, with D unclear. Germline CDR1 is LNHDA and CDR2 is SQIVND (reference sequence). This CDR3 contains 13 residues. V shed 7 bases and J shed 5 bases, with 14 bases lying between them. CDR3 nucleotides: TGTGCCAGTAATTTGAGGACGGGAACTGAAGCTTTCTTT. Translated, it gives CASNLRTGTEAFF.

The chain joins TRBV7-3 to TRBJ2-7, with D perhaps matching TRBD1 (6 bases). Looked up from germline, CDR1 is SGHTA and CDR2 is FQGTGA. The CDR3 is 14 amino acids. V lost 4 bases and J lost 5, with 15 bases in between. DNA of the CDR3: TGTGCCAGCAGCTCACAGGGTGGGGTGGACGAGCAGTACTTC. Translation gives CASSSQGGVDEQYF.

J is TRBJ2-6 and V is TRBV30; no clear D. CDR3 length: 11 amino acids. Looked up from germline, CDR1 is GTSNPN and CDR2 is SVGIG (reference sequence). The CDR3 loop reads CGGSGANVLTF. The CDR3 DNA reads TGTGGCGGCTCTGGGGCCAACGTCCTGACTTTC.

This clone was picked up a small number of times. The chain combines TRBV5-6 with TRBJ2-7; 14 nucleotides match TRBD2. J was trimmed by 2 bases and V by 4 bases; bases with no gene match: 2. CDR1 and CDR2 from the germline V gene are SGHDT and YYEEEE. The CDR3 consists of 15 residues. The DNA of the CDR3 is TGTGCCAGCAGCAAGGGACTAGCGGGAGCCTACGAGCAGTACTTC. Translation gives CASSKGLAGAYEQYF.